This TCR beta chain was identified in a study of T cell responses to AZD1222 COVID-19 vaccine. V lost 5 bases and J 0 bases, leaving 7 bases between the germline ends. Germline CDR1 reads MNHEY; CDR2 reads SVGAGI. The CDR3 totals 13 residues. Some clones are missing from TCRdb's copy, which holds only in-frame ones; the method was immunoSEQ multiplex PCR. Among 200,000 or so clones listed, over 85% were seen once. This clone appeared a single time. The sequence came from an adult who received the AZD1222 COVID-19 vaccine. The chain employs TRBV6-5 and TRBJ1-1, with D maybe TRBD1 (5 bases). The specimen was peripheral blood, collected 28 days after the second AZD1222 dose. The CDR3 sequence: CASSTGMNTEAFF. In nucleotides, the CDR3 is TGTGCCAGCAGTACAGGTATGAACACTGAAGCTTTCTTT.